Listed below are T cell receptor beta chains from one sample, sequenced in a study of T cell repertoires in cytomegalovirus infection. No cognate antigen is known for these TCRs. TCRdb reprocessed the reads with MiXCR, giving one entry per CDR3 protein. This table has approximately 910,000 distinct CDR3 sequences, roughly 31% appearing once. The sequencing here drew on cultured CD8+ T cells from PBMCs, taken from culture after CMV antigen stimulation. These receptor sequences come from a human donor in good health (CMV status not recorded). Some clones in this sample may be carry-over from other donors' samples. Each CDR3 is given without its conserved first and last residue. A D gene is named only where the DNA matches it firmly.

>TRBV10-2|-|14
ASSEILRGGNYGYT
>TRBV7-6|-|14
ASSLAATGGNQPQH
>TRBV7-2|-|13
ASSLRWQGRTEAF
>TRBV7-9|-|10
ASSLLCQPQH
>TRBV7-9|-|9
ASSEFPEAF
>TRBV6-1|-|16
ASSDMVVGGNSGNTIY
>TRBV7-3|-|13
ASSRRWERTDTQY
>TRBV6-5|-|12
ASSYNRRGTEAF
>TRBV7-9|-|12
ASSPPGGADGYT
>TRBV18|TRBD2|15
ASSPPGLAAYQETQY
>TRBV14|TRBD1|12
ASSLRTGGSPLH
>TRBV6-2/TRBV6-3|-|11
ASSYGGRGGYT
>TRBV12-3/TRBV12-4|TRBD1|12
ASRLGQGYNEQF
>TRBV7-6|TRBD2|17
ASSPRTSGGSGSYNEQF
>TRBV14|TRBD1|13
ASSDGQGWYREQY
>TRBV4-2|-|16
ASSQDLNRREYNSPLH
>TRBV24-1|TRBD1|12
ATSDSQGAQPLH
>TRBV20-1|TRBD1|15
SARGSQGQIRTGELF
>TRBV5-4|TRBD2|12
ASLLAGGTDTQY
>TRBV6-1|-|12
ASSPWDRPETQY
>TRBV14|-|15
ASSRVKQGPASYEQY